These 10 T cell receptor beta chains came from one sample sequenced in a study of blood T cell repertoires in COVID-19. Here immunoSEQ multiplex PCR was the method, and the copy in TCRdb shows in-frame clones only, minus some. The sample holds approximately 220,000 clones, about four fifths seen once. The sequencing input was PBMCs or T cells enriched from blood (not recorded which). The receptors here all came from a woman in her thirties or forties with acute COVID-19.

In DNA form, the CDR3 reads TGTGCCAGCAGTGAAGAGCGGGGACACACCATATATTTT. It specifies CASSEERGHTIYF. The chain uses TRBV2 and TRBJ1-3; D possibly corresponds to TRBD1 (5 bases). V lost 1 base and J 8 bases, leaving 9 bases between the germline ends. CDR1 and CDR2 from the germline V gene are SNHLY and FYNNEI. The CDR3 is 13 amino acids.

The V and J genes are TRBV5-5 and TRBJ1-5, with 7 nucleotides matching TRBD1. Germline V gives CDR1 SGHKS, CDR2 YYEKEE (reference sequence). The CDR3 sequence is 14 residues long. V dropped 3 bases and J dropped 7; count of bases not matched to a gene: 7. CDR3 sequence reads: CASSYDKGAQPQHF. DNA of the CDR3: TGTGCCAGCAGCTATGACAAGGGGGCACAGCCCCAGCATTTT. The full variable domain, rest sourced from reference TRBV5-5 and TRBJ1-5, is DAGVTQSPTHLIKTRGQQVTLRCSPISGHKSVSWYQQVLGQGPQFIFQYYEKEERGRGNFPDRFSARQFPNYSSELNVNALLLGDSALYLCASSYDKGAQPQHFGDGTRLSIL.

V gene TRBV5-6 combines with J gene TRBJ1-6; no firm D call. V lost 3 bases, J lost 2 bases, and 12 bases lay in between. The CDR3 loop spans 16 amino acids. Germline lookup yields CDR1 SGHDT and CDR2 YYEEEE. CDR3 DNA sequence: TGTGCCAGCAGCTCGCGCCCCGGGACCTATAATTCACCCCTCCACTTT. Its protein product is CASSSRPGTYNSPLHF.

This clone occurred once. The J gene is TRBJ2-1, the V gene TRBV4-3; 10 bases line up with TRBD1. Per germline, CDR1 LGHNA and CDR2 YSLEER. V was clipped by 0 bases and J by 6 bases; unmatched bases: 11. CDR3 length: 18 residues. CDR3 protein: CASSQDLPGQGGTNEQFF. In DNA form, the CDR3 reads TGCGCCAGCAGCCAAGATCTACCCGGACAGGGGGGGACCAATGAGCAGTTCTTC.

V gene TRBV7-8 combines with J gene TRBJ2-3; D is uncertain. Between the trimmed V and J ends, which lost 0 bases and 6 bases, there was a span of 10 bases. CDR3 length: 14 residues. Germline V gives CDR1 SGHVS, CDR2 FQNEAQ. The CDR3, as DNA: TGTGCCAGCAGCTTAGCTCGAGCATCCGATACGCAGTATTTT. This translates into CASSLARASDTQYF.

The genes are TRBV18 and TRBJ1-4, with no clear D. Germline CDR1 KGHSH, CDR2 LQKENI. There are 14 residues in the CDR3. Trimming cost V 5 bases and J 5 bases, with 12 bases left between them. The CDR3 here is CASSTGTNNEKLFF. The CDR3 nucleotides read TGTGCCAGCTCAACTGGAACTAACAATGAAAAACTGTTTTTT.

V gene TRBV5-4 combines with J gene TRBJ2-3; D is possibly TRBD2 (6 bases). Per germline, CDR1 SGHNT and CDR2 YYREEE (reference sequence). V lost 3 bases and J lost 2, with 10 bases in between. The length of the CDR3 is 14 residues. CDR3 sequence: CASSSLADTDTQYF. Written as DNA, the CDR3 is TGTGCCAGCAGCTCTTTAGCGGACACAGATACGCAGTATTTT.

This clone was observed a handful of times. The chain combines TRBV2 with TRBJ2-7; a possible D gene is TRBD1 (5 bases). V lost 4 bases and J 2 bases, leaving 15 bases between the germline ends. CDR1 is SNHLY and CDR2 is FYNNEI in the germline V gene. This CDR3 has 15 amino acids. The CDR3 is CASSVFARGPYEQYF. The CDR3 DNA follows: TGTGCCAGCAGTGTTTTCGCTAGGGGTCCCTACGAGCAGTACTTC.

CDR3 in amino acids: CASYSPGYSGANVLTF. CDR3 coding DNA: TGTGCCAGCTATTCACCGGGTTACTCTGGGGCCAACGTCCTGACTTTC. The rearrangement joins TRBV11-3 to TRBJ2-6; the D is unclear. With 8 bases removed from V and 0 bases from J, the gap between germline ends came to 14 bases. Germline V gene lookup returns CDR1 SGHNT and CDR2 YENEEA. The CDR3 runs 16 residues.

In nucleotides, the CDR3 is TGTGCCAGCAGAGACACGACAGGGCGCTACACTGAAGCTTTCTTT. It yields the protein CASRDTTGRYTEAFF. The chain carries TRBV25-1 and TRBJ1-1; 7 nucleotides align to TRBD1. The CDR3 is 15 amino acids. Germline CDR1 is MGHDK and CDR2 is SYGVNS. V lost 6 bases, J lost 3 bases, and 10 bases stayed unmatched.